This T cell receptor beta chain was observed in a study of identical twins. After removal of 2 bases from V and 4 bases from J, the junction contained 6 bases not matched to a gene. The V gene's germline CDR1 is DFQATT and CDR2 SNEGSKA (reference sequence). The CDR3 extends over 14 amino acids. Ten or more counts support this clonotype. TCRdb re-called the 5' RACE reads with MiXCR, one entry per CDR3 protein. The data contain fewer than 550,000 distinct CDR3 sequences, roughly an eighth of them singletons. Another study also made use of these data, one on yellow fever vaccine responses in identical twins.

The receptor's source is a woman aged 18-29 years in good health. The chain combines TRBV20-1 with TRBJ2-5; 8 positions agree with TRBD2. Sequenced sample: CD4+ T cells sorted from blood. CDR3 bases: TGCAGTGCTAGACTCGGGGGGGCCCGAGAGACCCAGTACTTC. Encoded protein: CSARLGGARETQYF.